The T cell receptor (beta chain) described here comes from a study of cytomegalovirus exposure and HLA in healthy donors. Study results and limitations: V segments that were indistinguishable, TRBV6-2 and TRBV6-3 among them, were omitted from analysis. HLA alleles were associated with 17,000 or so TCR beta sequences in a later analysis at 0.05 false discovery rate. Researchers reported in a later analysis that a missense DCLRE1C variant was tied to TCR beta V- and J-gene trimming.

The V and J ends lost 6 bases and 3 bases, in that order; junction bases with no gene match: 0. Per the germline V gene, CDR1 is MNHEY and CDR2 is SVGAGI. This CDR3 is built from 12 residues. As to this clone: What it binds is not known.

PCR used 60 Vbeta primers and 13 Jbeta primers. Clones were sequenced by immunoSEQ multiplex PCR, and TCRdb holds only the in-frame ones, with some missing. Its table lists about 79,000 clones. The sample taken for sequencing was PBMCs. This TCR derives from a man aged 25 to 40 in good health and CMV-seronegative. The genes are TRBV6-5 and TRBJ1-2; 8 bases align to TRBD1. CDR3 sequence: CASRTGDYGYTF. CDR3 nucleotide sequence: TGTGCCAGCAGGACAGGGGACTATGGCTACACCTTC.